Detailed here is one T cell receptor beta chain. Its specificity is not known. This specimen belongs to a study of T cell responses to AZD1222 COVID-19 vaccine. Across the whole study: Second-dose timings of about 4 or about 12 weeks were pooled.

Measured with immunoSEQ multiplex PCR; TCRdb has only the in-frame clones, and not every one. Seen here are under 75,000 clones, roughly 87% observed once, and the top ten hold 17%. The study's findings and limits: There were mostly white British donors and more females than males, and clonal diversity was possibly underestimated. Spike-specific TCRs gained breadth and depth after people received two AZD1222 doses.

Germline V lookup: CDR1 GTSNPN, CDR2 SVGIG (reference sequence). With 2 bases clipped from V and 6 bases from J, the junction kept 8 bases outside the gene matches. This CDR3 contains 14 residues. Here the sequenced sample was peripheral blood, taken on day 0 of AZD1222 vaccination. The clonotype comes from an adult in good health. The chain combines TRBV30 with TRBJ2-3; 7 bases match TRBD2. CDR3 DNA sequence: TGTGCCTGGAGTCCTAGCGGACCCGGGGATACGCAGTATTTT. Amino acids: CAWSPSGPGDTQYF.